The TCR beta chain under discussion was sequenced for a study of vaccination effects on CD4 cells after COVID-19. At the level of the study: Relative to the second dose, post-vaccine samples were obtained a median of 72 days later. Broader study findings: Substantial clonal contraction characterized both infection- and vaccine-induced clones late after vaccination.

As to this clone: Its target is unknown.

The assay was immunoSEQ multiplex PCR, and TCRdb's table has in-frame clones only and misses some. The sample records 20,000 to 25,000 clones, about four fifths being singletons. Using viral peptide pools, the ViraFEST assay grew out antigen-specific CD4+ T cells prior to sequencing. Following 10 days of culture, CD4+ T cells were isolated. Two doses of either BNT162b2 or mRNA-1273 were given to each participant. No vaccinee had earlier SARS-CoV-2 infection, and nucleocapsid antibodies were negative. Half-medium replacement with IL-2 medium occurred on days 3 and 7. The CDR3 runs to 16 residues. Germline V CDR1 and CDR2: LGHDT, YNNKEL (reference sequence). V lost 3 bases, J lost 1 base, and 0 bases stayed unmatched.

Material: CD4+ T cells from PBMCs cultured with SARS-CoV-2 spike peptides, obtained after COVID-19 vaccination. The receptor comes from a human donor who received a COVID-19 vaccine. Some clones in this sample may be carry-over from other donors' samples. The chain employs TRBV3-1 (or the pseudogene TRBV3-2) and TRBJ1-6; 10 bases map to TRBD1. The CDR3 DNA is TGTGCCAGCAGCCAGGGACAGGGGTCCTATAATTCACCCCTCCACTTT. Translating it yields CASSQGQGSYNSPLHF.